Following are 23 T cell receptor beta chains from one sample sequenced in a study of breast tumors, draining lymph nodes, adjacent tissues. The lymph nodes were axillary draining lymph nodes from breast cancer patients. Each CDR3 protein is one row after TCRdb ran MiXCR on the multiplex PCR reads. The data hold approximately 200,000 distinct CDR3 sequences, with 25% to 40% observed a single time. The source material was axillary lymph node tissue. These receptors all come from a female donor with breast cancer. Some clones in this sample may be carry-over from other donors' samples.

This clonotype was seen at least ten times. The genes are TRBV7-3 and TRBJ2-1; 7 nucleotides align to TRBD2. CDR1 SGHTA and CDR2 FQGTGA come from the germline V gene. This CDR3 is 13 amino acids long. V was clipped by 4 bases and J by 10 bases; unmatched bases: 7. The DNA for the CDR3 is TGTGCCAGCAGCTCCCCCCCAGCGGGAGAGCAGTTCTTC. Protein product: CASSSPPAGEQFF.

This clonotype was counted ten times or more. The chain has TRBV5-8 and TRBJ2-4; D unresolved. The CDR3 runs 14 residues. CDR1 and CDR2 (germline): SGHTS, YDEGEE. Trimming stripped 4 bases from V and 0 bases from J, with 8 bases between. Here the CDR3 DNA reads TGTGCCAGCAGCCAGTTCGTAGCCAAAAACATTCAGTACTTC. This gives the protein CASSQFVAKNIQYF.

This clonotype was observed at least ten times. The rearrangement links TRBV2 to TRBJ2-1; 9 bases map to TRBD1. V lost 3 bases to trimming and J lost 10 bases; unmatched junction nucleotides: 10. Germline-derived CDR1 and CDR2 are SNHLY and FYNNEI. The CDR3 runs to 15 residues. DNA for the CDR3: TGTGCCAGCAGTGACCCGGACAGGGGAAATGAGGAGCAGTTCTTC. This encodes CASSDPDRGNEEQFF.

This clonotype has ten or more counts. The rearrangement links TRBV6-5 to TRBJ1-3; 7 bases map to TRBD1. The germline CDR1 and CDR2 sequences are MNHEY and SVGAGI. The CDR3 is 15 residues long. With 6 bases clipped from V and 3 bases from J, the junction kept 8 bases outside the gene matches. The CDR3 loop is CASSPDRANGNTIYF. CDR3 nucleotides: TGTGCCAGCAGCCCCGACAGGGCTAATGGAAACACCATATATTTT.

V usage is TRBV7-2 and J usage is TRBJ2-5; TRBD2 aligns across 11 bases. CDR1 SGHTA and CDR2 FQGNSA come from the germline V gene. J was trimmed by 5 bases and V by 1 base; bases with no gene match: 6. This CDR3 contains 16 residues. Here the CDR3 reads CASSLVVAGGGETQYF. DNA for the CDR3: TGTGCCAGCAGCTTAGTTGTAGCGGGGGGGGGTGAGACCCAGTACTTC.

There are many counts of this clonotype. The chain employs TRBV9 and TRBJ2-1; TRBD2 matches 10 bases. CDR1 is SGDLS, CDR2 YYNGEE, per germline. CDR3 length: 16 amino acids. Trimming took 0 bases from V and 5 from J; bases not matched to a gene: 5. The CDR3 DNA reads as TGTGCCAGCAGCGTAGGGGCTGGACTAGCGGACAATGAGCAGTTCTTC. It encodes CASSVGAGLADNEQFF.

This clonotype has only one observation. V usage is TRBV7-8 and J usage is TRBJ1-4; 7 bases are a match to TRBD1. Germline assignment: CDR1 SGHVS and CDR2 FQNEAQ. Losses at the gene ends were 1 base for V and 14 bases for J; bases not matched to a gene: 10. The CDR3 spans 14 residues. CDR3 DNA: TGTGCCAGCAGCTTAGGGGGACAGAACTTGCGGCTGTTTTTT. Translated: CASSLGGQNLRLFF.

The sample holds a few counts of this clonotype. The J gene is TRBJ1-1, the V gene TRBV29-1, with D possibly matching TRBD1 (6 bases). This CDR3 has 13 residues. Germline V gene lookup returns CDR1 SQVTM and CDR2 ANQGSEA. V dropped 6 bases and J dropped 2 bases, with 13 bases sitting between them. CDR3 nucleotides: TGCAGCGTGACCGGACAGTCTAACACTGAAGCTTTCTTT. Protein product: CSVTGQSNTEAFF.

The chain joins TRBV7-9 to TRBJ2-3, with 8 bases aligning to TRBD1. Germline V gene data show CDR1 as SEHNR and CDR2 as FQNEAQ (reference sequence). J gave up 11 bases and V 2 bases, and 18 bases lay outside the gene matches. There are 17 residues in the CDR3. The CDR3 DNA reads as TGTGCCAGCAGCTTACTCGGGCAGGGGGCTTTCTGGAATGAGCAGTATTTT. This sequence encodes CASSLLGQGAFWNEQYF.

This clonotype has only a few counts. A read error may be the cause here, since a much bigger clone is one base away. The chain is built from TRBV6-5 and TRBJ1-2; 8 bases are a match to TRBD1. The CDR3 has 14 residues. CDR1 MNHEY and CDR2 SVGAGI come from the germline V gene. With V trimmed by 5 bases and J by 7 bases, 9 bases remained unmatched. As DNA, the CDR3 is TGTGCCAGCAGTCGTTCAGCAGGGGGCCTTGGCTACACCTTC. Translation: CASSRSAGGLGYTF.

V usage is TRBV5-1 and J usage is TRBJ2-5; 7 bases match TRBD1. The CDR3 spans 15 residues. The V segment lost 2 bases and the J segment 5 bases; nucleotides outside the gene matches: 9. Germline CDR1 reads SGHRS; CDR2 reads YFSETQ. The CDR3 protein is CASSFNNRGHETQYF. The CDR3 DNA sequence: TGCGCCAGCAGCTTCAACAACAGGGGCCACGAGACCCAGTACTTC.

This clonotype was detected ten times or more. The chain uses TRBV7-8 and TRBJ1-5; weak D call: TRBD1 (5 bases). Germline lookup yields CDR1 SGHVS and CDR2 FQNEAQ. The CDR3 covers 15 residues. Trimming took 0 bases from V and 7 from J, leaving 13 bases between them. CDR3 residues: CASSLAQGARQPQHF. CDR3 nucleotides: TGTGCCAGCAGCTTAGCGCAAGGGGCTCGGCAGCCCCAGCATTTT.

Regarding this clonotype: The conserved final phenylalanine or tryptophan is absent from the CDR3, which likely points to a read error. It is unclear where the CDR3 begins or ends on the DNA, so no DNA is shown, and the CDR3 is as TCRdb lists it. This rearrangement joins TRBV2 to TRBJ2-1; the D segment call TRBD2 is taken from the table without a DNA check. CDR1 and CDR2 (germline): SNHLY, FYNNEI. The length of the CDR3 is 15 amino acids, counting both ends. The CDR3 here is CASSDDSPYGYTFGS.

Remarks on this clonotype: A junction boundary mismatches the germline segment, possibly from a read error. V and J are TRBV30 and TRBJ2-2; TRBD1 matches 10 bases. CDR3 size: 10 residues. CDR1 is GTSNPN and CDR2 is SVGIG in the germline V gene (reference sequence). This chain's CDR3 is CAWSVPTGGF. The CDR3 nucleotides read TGTGCCTGGAGTGTACCGACAGGGGGCTTT.

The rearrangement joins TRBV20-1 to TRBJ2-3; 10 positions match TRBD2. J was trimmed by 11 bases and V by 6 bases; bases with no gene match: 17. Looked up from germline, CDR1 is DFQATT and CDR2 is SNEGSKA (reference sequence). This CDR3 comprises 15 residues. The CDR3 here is CSATRRLAGADEQYF. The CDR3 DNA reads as TGCAGTGCCACCCGAAGGCTAGCGGGAGCCGATGAGCAGTATTTT.

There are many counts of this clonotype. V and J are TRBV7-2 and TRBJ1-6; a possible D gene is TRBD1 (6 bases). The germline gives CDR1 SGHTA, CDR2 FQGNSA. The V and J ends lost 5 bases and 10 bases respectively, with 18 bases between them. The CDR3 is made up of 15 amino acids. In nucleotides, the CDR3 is TGTGCCAGCAGCAACTACAGGGTGGAAGAGTCACCCCTCCACTTT. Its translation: CASSNYRVEESPLHF.

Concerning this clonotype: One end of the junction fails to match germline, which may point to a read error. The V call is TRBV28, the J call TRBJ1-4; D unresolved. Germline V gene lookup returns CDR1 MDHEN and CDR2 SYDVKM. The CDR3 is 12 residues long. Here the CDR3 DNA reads TGTGCCAGCAGAGCCCCTAATGACAAACTGTTTTTT. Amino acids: CASRAPNDKLFF.

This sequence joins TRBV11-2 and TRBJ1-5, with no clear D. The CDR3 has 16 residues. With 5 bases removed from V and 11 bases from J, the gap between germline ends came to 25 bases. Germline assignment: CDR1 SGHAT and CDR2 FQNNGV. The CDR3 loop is CASSVLAGTPGETQHF. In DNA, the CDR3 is TGTGCCAGCAGCGTACTAGCGGGAACCCCCGGAGAGACCCAGCATTTT.

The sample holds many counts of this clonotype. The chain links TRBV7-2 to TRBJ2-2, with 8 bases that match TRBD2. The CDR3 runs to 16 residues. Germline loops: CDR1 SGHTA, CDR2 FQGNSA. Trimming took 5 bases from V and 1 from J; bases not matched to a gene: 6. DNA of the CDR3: TGTGCCAGCAGCACCCGGACTAGCCTGAACACCGGGGAGCTGTTTTTT. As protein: CASSTRTSLNTGELFF.

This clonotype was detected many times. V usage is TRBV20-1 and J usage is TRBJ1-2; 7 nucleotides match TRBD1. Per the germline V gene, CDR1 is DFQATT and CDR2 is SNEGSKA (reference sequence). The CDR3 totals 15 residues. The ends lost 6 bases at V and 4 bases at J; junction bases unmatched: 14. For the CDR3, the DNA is TGCAGTGCCAAAGGGTTAGGGGGCGCGGGCTATGGCTACACCTTC. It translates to CSAKGLGGAGYGYTF.

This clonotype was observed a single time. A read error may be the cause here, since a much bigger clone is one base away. In nucleotides, the CDR3 is TGTGCCAGCAGCCCCCTTATGAACACTGAGCGGTTCTTC. Translation gives CASSPLMNTERFF. The chain couples TRBV11-1 to TRBJ2-1; D remains ambiguous. Germline values: CDR1 SGHAT, CDR2 FQDESV (reference sequence). The CDR3 runs to 13 residues.

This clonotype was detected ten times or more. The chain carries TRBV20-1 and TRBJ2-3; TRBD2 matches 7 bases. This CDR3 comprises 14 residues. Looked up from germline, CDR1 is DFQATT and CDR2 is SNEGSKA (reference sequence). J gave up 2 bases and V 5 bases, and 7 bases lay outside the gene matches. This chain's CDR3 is CSALLAANTDTQYF. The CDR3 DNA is TGCAGTGCTCTCCTAGCGGCCAACACAGATACGCAGTATTTT.

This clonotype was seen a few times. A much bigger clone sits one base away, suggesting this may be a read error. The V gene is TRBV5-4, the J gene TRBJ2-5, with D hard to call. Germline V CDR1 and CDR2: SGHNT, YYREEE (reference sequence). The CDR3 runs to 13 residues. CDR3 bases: TGTGCCAGCAGCTTAGTGGGCCAAGAGGCCCAGTACTTC. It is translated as CASSLVGQEAQYF.